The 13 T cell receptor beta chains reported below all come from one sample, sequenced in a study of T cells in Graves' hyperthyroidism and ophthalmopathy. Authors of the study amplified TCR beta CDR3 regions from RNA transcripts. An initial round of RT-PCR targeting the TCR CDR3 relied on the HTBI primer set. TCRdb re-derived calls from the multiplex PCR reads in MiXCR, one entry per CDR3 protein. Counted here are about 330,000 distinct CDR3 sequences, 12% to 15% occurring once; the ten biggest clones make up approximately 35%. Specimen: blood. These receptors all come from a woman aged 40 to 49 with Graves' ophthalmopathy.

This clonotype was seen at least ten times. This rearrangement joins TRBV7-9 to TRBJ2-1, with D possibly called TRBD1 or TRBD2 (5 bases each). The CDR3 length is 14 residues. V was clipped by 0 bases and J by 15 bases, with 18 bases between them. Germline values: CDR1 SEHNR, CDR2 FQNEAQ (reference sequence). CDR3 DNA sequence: TGTGCCAGCAGCTTAGCGCGGGCCTGGGACCCATTGTTCTTC. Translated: CASSLARAWDPLFF.

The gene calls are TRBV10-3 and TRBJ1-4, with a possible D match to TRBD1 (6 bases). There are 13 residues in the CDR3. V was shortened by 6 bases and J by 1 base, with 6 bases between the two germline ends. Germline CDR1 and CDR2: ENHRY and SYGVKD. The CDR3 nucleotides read TGTGCCATCAGACAGGGAACTAATGAAAAACTGTTTTTT. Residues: CAIRQGTNEKLFF.

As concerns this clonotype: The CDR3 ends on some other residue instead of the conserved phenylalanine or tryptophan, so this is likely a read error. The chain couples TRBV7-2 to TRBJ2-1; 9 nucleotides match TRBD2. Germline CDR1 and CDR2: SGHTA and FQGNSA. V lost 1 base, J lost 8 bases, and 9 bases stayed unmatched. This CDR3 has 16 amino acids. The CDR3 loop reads CASSLGALAGLDEQFL. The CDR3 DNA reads TGTGCCAGCAGCTTAGGTGCACTAGCGGGTTTAGATGAGCAGTTCCTC.

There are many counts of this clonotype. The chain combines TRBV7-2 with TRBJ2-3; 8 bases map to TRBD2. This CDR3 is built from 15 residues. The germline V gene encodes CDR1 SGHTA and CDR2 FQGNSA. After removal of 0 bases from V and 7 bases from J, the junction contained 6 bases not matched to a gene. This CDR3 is CASSLALERGYTQYF. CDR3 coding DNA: TGTGCCAGCAGCTTAGCGCTGGAGCGGGGGTATACGCAGTATTTT.

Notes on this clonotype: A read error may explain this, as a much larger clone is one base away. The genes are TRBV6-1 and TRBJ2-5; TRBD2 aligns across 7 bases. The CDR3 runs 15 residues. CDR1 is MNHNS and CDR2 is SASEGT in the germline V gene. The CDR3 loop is CTSSEAGGGQETQYF. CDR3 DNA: TGTACCAGCAGTGAAGCTGGGGGGGGCCAAGAGACCCAGTACTTC.

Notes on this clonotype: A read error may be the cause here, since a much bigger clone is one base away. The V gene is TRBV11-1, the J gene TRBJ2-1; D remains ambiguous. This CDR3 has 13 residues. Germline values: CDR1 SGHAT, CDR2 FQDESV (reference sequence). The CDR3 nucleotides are TGTGCCAGCATCTTAGCTCCCGTTAATGAGCAGTTCTTC. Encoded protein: CASILAPVNEQFF. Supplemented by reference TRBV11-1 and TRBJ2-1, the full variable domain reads EAEVAQSPRYKITEKSQAVAFWCDPISGHATLYWYRQILGQGPELLVQFQDESVVDDSQLPKDRFSAERLKGVDSTLKIQPAELGDSAMYLCASILAPVNEQFFGPGTRLTVL.

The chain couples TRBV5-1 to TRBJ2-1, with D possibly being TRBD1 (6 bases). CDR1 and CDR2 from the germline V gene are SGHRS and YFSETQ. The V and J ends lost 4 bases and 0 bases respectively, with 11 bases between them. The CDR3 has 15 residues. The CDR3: CASSPRDNSYNEQFF. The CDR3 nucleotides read TGCGCCAGCAGCCCCCGGGACAACTCCTACAATGAGCAGTTCTTC. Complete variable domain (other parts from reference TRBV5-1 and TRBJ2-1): KAGVTQTPRYLIKTRGQQVTLSCSPISGHRSVSWYQQTPGQGLQFLFEYFSETQRNKGNFPGRFSGRQFSNSRSEMNVSTLELGDSALYLCASSPRDNSYNEQFFGPGTRLTVL.

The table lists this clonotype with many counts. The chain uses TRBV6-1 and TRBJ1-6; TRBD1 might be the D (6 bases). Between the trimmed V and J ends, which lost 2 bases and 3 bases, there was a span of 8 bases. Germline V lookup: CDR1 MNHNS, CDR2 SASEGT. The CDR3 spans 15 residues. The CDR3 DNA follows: TGTGCCAGCAGTGAAACGGGACACTATAATTCACCCCTCCACTTT. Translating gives CASSETGHYNSPLHF.

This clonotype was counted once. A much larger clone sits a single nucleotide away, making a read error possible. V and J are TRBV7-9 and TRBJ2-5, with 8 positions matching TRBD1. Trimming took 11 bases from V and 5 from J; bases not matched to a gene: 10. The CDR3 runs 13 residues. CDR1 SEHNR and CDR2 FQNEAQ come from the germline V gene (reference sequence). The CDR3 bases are TGTGCCTGCACCCGTACAGGGGGGGAGACCCAGTACTTC. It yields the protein CACTRTGGETQYF.

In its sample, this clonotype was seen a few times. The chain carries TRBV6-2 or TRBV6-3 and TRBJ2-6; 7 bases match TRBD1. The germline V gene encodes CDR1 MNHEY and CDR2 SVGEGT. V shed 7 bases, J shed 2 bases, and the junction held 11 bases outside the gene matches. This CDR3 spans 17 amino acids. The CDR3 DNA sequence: TGTGCCAGCACCCCTAGAGGGGGCGCAACTGGGGCCAACGTCCTGACTTTC. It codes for CASTPRGGATGANVLTF.

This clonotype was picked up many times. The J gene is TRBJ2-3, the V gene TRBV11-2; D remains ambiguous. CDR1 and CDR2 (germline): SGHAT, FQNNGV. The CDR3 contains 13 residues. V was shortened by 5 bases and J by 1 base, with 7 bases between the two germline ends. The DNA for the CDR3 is TGTGCCAGCAGCAAGTTACGCACAGATACGCAGTATTTT. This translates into CASSKLRTDTQYF.

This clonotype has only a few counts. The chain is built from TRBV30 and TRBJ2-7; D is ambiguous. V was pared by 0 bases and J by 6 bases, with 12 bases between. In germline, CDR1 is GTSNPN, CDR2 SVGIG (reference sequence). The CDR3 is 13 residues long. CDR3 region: CAWSVQARREQYF. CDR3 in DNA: TGTGCCTGGAGTGTACAAGCGAGGCGCGAGCAGTACTTC.

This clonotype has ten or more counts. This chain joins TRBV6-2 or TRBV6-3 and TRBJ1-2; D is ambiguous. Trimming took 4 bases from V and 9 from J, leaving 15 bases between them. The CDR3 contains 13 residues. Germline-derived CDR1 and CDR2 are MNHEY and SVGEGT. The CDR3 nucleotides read TGTGCCAGCAGTTGGGGTGGGAGCGCTCGCTACACCTTC. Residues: CASSWGGSARYTF.